Included here is one T cell receptor beta chain sequence, with context. The record originates from a study of Ad26.COV2.S vaccination and SARS-CoV-2 variants. Treatment described: roughly 20 received Ad26.COV2.S at low or high dose, single or two shots; about 5 received placebo; per-sample allocation not given. Repertoires come from day 63 after the first vaccine or placebo injection. An Ad26 vector that expressed Wuhan-strain SARS-CoV-2 spike constituted the vaccine. Here immunoSEQ multiplex PCR was the method, and the copy in TCRdb shows in-frame clones only, minus some. The top ten hold 10% to 15% of the sample, which has 400,000 to 450,000 clones, about 93% seen once. Trimming took off 5 bases at V and 4 bases at J, with 11 bases between the two ends. Germline loops: CDR1 MDHEN, CDR2 SYDVKM. CDR3 length equals 13 residues.

The material was peripheral blood, obtained in a trial of Ad26.COV2.S vaccine versus placebo. The receptor's source is a person between 18 and 60 years old who received the Ad26.COV2.S COVID-19 vaccine or a placebo. The chain uses TRBV28 and TRBJ1-2; a weak D match, TRBD1 (6 bases). CDR3 region: CASSQDSPYGYTF. The CDR3 nucleotides are TGTGCCAGCAGTCAGGACAGCCCCTATGGCTACACCTTC.